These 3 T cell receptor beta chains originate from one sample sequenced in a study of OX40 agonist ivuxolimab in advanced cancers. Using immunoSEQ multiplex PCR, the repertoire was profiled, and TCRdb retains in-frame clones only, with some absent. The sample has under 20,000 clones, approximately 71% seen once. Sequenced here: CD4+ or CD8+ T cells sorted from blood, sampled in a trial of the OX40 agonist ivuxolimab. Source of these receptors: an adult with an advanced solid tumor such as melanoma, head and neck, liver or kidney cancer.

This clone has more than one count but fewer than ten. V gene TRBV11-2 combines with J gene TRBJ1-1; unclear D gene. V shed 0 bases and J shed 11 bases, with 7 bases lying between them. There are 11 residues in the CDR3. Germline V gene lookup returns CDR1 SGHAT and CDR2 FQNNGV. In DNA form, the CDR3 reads TGTGCCAGCAGCTTAGAGGGTCGGGCTTTCTTT. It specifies CASSLEGRAFF.

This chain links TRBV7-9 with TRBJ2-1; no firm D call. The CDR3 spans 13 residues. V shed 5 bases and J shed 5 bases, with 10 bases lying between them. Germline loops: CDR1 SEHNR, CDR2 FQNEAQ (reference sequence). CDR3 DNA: TGTGCCAGCAGCGCTGGGGTAGACAATGAGCAGTTCTTC. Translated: CASSAGVDNEQFF.

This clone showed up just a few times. CDR3 coding DNA: TGTGCCAGCAGCCCTGGCACAGATACGCAGTATTTT. It is translated as CASSPGTDTQYF. V is TRBV9 and J is TRBJ2-3; D not certain. The V end was cut by 4 bases, the J end by 1 base, with 4 bases between. The CDR3 covers 12 residues. Germline CDR1 and CDR2: SGDLS and YYNGEE.